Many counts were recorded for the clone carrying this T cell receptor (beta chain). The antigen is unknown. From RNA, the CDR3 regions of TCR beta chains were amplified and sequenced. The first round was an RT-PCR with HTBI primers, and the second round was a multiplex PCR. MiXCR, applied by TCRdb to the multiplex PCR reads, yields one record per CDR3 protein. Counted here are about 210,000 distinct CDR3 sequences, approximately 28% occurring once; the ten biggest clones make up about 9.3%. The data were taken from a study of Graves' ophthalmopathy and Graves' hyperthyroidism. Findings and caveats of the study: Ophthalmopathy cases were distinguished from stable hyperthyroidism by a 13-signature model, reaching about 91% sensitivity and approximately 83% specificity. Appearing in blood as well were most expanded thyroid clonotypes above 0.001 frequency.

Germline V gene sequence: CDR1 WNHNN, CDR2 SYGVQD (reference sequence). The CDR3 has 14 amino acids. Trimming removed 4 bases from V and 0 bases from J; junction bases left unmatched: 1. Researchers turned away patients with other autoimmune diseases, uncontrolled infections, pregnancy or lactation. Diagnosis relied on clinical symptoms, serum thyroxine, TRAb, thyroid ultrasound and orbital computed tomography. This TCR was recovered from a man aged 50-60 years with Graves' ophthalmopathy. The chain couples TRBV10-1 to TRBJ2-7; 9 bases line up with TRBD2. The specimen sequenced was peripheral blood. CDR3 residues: CASSASGNSYEQYF. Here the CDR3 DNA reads TGCGCCAGCAGTGCTAGCGGGAACTCCTACGAGCAGTACTTC.